The 12 T cell receptor beta chains given below trace back to one sample, sequenced in a study of T cells in Graves' hyperthyroidism and ophthalmopathy. The source material, RNA transcripts, was used to amplify TCR beta CDR3 regions. With the HTBI primer set, the TCR CDR3 went through a first round of RT-PCR. TCRdb fed the multiplex PCR reads into MiXCR, producing one record per CDR3 protein. The sample holds about 420,000 distinct CDR3 sequences; approximately 14% are singletons and the top ten take approximately 7.5%. The sample taken for sequencing was blood. The receptors shown here come from a woman between 18 and 30 years old with Graves' hyperthyroidism.

This clonotype has a count of ten or more. The chain carries TRBV18 and TRBJ1-4, with a tentative D call TRBD1 (5 bases). Trimming shortened V by 3 bases and J by 7 bases, and 9 bases separated the two germline ends. The CDR3 extends over 13 amino acids. From germline, CDR1 is KGHSH and CDR2 LQKENI. The CDR3 sequence: CASSPGEGEKLFF. CDR3 sequence (DNA): TGTGCCAGCTCACCGGGGGAGGGTGAAAAACTGTTTTTT.

This clonotype was recorded at least ten times. J is TRBJ2-3 and V is TRBV27; TRBD2 agrees at 11 bases. The CDR3 runs to 15 residues. The J segment lost 2 bases and the V segment lost 7 bases, leaving 5 bases of the junction unmatched. Germline assignment: CDR1 MNHEY and CDR2 SMNVEV (reference sequence). CDR3 sequence reads: CASKIAGGHTDTQYF. The DNA of the CDR3 is TGTGCCAGCAAGATAGCGGGAGGGCACACAGATACGCAGTATTTT.

Concerning this clonotype: A much larger clone lies a single base off, so this may be a read error. The genes are TRBV19 and TRBJ1-1; 10 nucleotides agree with TRBD1. This CDR3 is 15 amino acids long. J lost 3 bases, V lost 10 bases, and 11 bases had no gene match. CDR1 and CDR2 from the germline V gene are LNHDA and SQIVND (reference sequence). Here the CDR3 DNA reads TGTGCCATTGGGACAGGGGACTTTGGGGACACTGAAGCTTTCTTT. This codes for CAIGTGDFGDTEAFF.

This clonotype has a count of ten or more. The V and J genes are TRBV10-3 and TRBJ1-2; D unclear. The CDR3 sequence is 14 residues long. V was shortened by 0 bases and J by 2 bases, with 7 bases between the two germline ends. The germline V gene has CDR1 ENHRY and CDR2 SYGVKD. DNA for the CDR3: TGTGCCATCAGTGAGTCGGAGCGGAACTATGGCTACACCTTC. Translating gives CAISESERNYGYTF.

This clonotype was detected a few times. One base away lies a much larger clone, so this may be a sequencing read error. Written as DNA, the CDR3 is TGCAGTGCTCGAGGGATAGGGACATCCTACGAGCAGTACTTC. Translation gives CSARGIGTSYEQYF. The chain couples TRBV20-1 to TRBJ2-7, with D possibly being TRBD1 (6 bases). The V and J ends lost 5 bases and 1 base respectively, with 15 bases between them. The CDR3 consists of 14 residues. Germline CDR1 reads DFQATT; CDR2 reads SNEGSKA (reference sequence).

This clonotype has just a few counts. This chain links TRBV20-1 with TRBJ1-6; D is unclear. Germline CDR1 reads DFQATT; CDR2 reads SNEGSKA (reference sequence). This CDR3 comprises 18 residues. The V gene lost 0 bases and the J gene lost 0 bases, with 15 bases spanning the gap. The CDR3 region has the DNA TGCAGTGCTAGAGATCGGAGGACTGGGAGCTCCTATAATTCACCCCTCCACTTT. Translation gives CSARDRRTGSSYNSPLHF.

This clonotype was recorded at least ten times. The rearrangement uses TRBV5-5 and TRBJ1-2; 10 bases are a match to TRBD1. The CDR3 runs 15 residues. Germline-derived CDR1 and CDR2 are SGHKS and YYEKEE (reference sequence). The trim removed 0 bases at V and 7 bases at J, leaving 6 bases unmatched. The CDR3 bases are TGTGCCAGCAGCTTGGCCCCCGGGACAGGGGTTGGCTACACCTTC. Its protein product is CASSLAPGTGVGYTF.

This clonotype appeared a single time. The chain uses TRBV20-1 and TRBJ1-1, with 7 bases lining up with TRBD1. Germline CDR1 is DFQATT and CDR2 is SNEGSKA (reference sequence). This CDR3 has 13 residues. V shed 6 bases and J 11 bases; nucleotides not matched to a gene: 15. The CDR3 DNA follows: TGCAGTGCAACGACAGGGTGGGGCCTTTTCGCTTTCTTT. Its protein product is CSATTGWGLFAFF.

There are many counts of this clonotype. This chain joins TRBV10-3 and TRBJ1-2, with D tentatively TRBD1 (5 bases). V was clipped by 3 bases and J by 4 bases, with 12 bases between them. Germline values: CDR1 ENHRY, CDR2 SYGVKD. The CDR3 spans 14 residues. CDR3 in amino acids: CAISDPGGGYGYTF. In nucleotides, the CDR3 is TGTGCCATCAGTGACCCTGGGGGAGGCTATGGCTACACCTTC.

This clonotype came up many times. The chain has TRBV6-1 and TRBJ1-5, with 7 bases that match TRBD1. CDR1 is MNHNS, CDR2 SASEGT, per germline. This CDR3 is 18 amino acids long. V gave up 6 bases and J gave up 0 bases; unmatched junction bases: 14. CDR3 bases: TGTGCCAGCAGCCCCGGTGAGGGGGCCCTTTATAGCAATCAGCCCCAGCATTTT. Translating gives CASSPGEGALYSNQPQHF.

The chain combines TRBV24-1 with TRBJ2-2; TRBD1 agrees at 9 bases. CDR3 length equals 16 residues. Germline CDR1 KGHDR, CDR2 SFDVKD. The V gene end was trimmed by 6 bases and the J gene end by 1 base; junction bases not matched to a gene: 5. This CDR3 is CATSKGTGLNTGELFF. For the CDR3, the DNA is TGTGCCACCAGTAAAGGGACAGGGTTGAACACCGGGGAGCTGTTTTTT.

The sample holds a few counts of this clonotype. The chain joins TRBV10-3 to TRBJ2-3; D might be TRBD1 or TRBD2, each matching 5 bases. The CDR3 has 13 residues. V was trimmed by 11 bases and J by 5 bases, leaving 17 bases between them. Germline V gene lookup returns CDR1 ENHRY and CDR2 SYGVKD. For the CDR3, the DNA is TGTGCCGTCCGGGACGACAACGGAGATACGCAGTATTTT. Residues: CAVRDDNGDTQYF.